This T cell receptor (beta chain) came from a study of control samples from healthy donors and cancer patients. Only in-frame clones appear in the TCRdb table, and some are missing; sequencing was by immunoSEQ multiplex PCR. The sample has about 130,000 clones; roughly 87% are singletons. The CDR3 covers 13 residues. Germline V CDR1 and CDR2: MNHEY, SMNVEV (reference sequence). Deletions cut 2 bases from V and 0 bases from J, with 3 bases between. Sequenced sample: blood. The chain is built from TRBV27 and TRBJ2-3; D not certain. The TCR comes from a man between 18 and 29 years old in good health. In nucleotides, the CDR3 is TGTGCCAGCAGTTTAATTAGCACAGATACGCAGTATTTT. It encodes CASSLISTDTQYF.